The present entry profiles one TCR beta chain with its context. Its target is unknown. With V trimmed by 4 bases and J by 2 bases, 6 bases remained unmatched. Per germline, CDR1 MGHRA and CDR2 YSYEKL. CDR3 length equals 16 residues. These data come from a study of cytomegalovirus exposure and HLA in healthy donors. For the study at large: The study placed 70% to 85% of its roughly 410 genotyped donors in the Caucasian-associated ancestry cluster. General study results and limits: While the bulk of TCR sequences proved rare, some public TCRs turned up in many donors. Further analysis was carried out later, and it showed several of the most significant clusters appearing linked to common viral pathogens.

The PCR made use of 60 Vbeta and 13 Jbeta primers. Measured with immunoSEQ multiplex PCR; TCRdb has only the in-frame clones, and not every one. This sample's table reports approximately 47,000 clones. The source material was PBMCs. This receptor was identified in a male donor in good health and CMV-seronegative. The J gene is TRBJ1-4, the V gene TRBV4-1; TRBD1 matches at 8 bases. CDR3 nucleotide sequence: TGCGCCAGCAGCCGAACGACAGGGGTGACTAATGAAAAACTGTTTTTT. Residues: CASSRTTGVTNEKLFF.